Sequencing of this T cell receptor beta chain was carried out in a study of T cells in Graves' hyperthyroidism and ophthalmopathy (dated by TCRdb to 2018 to 2020). Turning to the overall study: TCR V-J signatures able to tell the groups apart were searched for in a discovery cohort of 100 patients, of whom 40 to 45 had Graves' ophthalmopathy and about 60 had stable Graves' hyperthyroidism. In about six Graves' hyperthyroidism patients, the study also compared T-cell repertoires from thyroid tissue with T-cell repertoires from blood. The 95 to 100 discovery patients were randomly split 7:3 into training and test sets. Prospective prediction of ophthalmopathy was tested in an independent validation cohort consisting of about 19 hyperthyroidism patients and 15 or so patients who later progressed to ophthalmopathy. According to the paper, TCR Vbeta CDR3 sequencing was carried out on about 140 peripheral blood samples, which came from 40 to 45 ophthalmopathy, approximately 72 hyperthyroidism and about 17 progressor patients. Once sampling was done, hyperthyroidism patients were given methimazole at a starting dose of 30 mg daily, whereas ophthalmopathy patients were given high-dose intravenous methylprednisolone. The paper's findings and limits, for the study overall: No statistical method was used to set the sample size in advance, and investigators knew the group allocation. In cross-validation, a model built on a 13 V-J signature told ophthalmopathy apart from stable hyperthyroidism with approximately 90% sensitivity and about 81% specificity, and in testing the same model reached 80%/75%. In validation, progression to ophthalmopathy was predicted by the model with about 70% sensitivity and roughly 72% specificity, a median of approximately 6.5 months before onset. Most expanded thyroid clonotypes (frequency above 0.001) were also detected in blood, a finding suggesting that blood repertoires may reflect thyroid immune responses.

The CDR3 spans 11 residues, from the cysteine through the phenylalanine. Of all the DNA, just the CDR3 is kept, 33 bases in frame from base 1. In the germline V gene, CDR1 corresponds to SQVTM and CDR2 to ANQGSEA. V lost 3 bases and J lost 8 bases, and the count of bases not matched to a germline gene is 2. Amplification of TCR beta CDR3 regions was carried out from RNA transcripts. The first round of RT-PCR for the TCR CDR3 was performed with the HTBI primer set and the Qiagen OneStep RT-PCR kit. A second multiplex PCR round built the libraries, followed by size selection and purification. The libraries were sequenced on an Illumina HiSeq2000 using paired-end 100 bp reads. From the authors' description of their analysis: SOAPnuke was used to process the raw data, removing reads that contained adapters or uncalled bases, had a mean Phred below 15, or lacked an exact match to the constant primer or identifier. High-quality paired reads were merged with COPE v1.2.5, and unique nucleotide sequences were defined as clonotypes. MiTCR v1.1 was used to align the clonotypes against IMGT TRBV, TRBD and TRBJ reference segments. Analysis was restricted to V-J combinations with a frequency above 0.0001, which covered just over 98% of repertoires. A TCS score was defined as the ratio between F50 (clonal expansion) and ExV (chaos), using BLOSUM62-based TCRdist between CDR3 peptides within each V-J. Welch's t-statistics and random forest reduced approximately 520 V-J features to roughly 13, which were used in a naive Bayes classifier (R e1071). Through fastp at Q25 and MiXCR, TCRdb rebuilt clones from the public reads, retaining in-frame beta chains. Rows are combined by CDR3 protein, so each entry shows the most common genes and DNA. TCRdb, not the authors, supplied the V and J calls. Here the sample has some 510,000 distinct CDR3 sequences; just over 45% occur a single time. The ten most abundant clones make up just over 8% of the sample.

Stable Graves' hyperthyroidism was defined as no progression to ophthalmopathy during 18 months of follow-up. The hyperthyroidism patients were between 18 and 65 years old and newly diagnosed, with a disease duration of less than 2 months. Exclusion was applied to patients with uncontrolled infections, other autoimmune diseases, pregnancy or lactation. Clinical symptoms, serum thyroxine and TRAb, thyroid ultrasound, and orbital computed tomography formed the basis for the diagnoses. Total RNA was extracted using Trizol reagent, and RNA quality was assessed on an Agilent 2100 Bioanalyzer. Only a few counts were recorded for this clonotype. Its antigen is not yet known. No much larger clonotype is one base removed from it; base qualities were not supplied.

The rearrangement joined TRBV29-1 to TRBJ1-2; TRBD1 fits 8 bases in the junction. Input material: peripheral blood or thyroid tissue (not recorded which). This sequence originates from a young woman with Graves' hyperthyroidism. Donor details come from another sample of the same person, matched by shared clones. This receptor carries the CDR3 CSVEDRAGYTF. The DNA sequence is TGCAGCGTTGAGGACAGGGCCGGCTACACCTTC.